The clone carrying this T cell receptor beta chain was seen once. This sample was taken from a study of control samples from healthy donors and cancer patients. The method was immunoSEQ multiplex PCR; TCRdb's version includes in-frame clones alone and lacks a portion of them. The data show 76,000 or so clones, around nine tenths seen once. V trimming: 4 bases; J trimming: 1 base; junction bases outside the gene matches: 7. CDR3 size: 16 residues. Germline CDR1 and CDR2: SGDLS and YYNGEE. The chain couples TRBV9 to TRBJ2-1, with 8 nucleotides matching TRBD2. This TCR was sampled from a woman aged 50 to 60 with colorectal cancer. Sequencing was performed on PBMCs. The CDR3 coding sequence is TGTGCCAGCAGCCCCCTCGGGGGGGGTTCCTACAATGAGCAGTTCTTC. Protein sequence: CASSPLGGGSYNEQFF.